The sequence of this TCR beta chain was determined in a study of cytomegalovirus exposure and HLA in healthy donors. Study-level background: Ancestry clustering placed more than 80% of roughly 400 genotyped donors in the Caucasian-associated cluster. Study-wide findings and caveats: TCR beta sequences numbering around 15,000 were associated with HLA alleles at 0.05 false discovery rate in a later analysis. Follow-up analysis later connected one missense variant in DCLRE1C with trimming of TCR beta V- and J-genes.

The CDR3 runs 16 residues. V dropped 4 bases and J dropped 5; count of bases not matched to a gene: 10. Germline V gene data show CDR1 as MGHRA and CDR2 as YSYEKL. The sample holds a few counts of this clone. Its antigen is not known. The PCR had 60 Vbeta and 13 Jbeta primers. Libraries were prepared by immunoSEQ multiplex PCR; TCRdb keeps only in-frame clonotypes and omits some of them. Among around 170,000 clones listed, about three quarters were seen once. The rearrangement uses TRBV4-1 and TRBJ2-2; TRBD1 matches 7 bases. The sample comprised PBMCs. The TCR sequence derives from a girl between 5 and 17 years old in good health and CMV-seronegative. The chain's CDR3 is CASSRTDRVPTGELFF. CDR3 DNA sequence: TGCGCCAGCAGCCGTACAGACAGGGTACCAACCGGGGAGCTGTTTTTT.